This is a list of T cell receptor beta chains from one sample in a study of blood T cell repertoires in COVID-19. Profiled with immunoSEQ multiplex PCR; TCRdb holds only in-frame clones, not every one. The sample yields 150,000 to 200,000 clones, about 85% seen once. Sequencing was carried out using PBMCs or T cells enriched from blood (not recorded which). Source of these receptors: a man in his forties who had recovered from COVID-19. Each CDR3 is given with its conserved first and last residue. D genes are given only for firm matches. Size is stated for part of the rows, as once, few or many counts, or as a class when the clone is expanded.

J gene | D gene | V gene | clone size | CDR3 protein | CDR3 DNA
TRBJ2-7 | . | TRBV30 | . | CAWGARFYEQYF | TGTGCCTGGGGAGCGCGATTTTACGAGCAGTACTTC
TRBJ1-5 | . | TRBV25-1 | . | CASSESGNQPQHF | TGTGCCAGCAGTGAATCAGGTAATCAGCCCCAGCATTTT
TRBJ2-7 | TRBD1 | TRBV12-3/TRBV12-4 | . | CASRQGALEQYF | TGTGCCAGCAGGCAGGGGGCCCTCGAGCAGTACTTC
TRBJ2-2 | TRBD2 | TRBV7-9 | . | CASSIAGDTGELFF | TGTGCCAGCAGTATAGCGGGAGACACCGGGGAGCTGTTTTTT
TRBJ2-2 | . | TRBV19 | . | CASSIRGENTGELFF | TGTGCCAGTAGTATCCGCGGGGAAAACACCGGGGAGCTGTTTTTT
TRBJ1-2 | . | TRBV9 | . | CASSVGVGYTF | TGTGCCAGCAGCGTAGGAGTTGGCTACACCTTC
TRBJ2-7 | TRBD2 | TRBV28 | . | CASTAGGSYEQYF | TGTGCCAGCACTGCGGGAGGGTCCTACGAGCAGTACTTC
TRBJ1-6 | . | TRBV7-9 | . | CASSLVQGSNSPLHF | TGTGCCAGCAGCTTAGTGCAGGGAAGCAATTCACCCCTCCACTTT
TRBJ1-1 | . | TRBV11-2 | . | CASSLDGGAEAFF | TGTGCCAGCAGCTTAGATGGGGGGGCTGAAGCTTTCTTT
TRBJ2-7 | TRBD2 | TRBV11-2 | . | CASSRSSAGAYEQYF | TGTGCCAGCAGCCGTTCGAGTGCGGGAGCATACGAGCAGTACTTC
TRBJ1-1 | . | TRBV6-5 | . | CASSYGEFSEAFF | TGTGCCAGCAGTTACGGAGAGTTCTCTGAAGCTTTCTTT
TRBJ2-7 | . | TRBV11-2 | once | CASSFWTRGAYEQYF | TGTGCCAGCAGCTTTTGGACGCGGGGTGCCTACGAGCAGTACTTC
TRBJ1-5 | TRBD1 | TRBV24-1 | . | CATSGSGQGNQPQHF | TGTGCCACCAGTGGTAGTGGACAGGGGAATCAGCCCCAGCATTTT
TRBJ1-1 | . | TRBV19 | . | CASTQGRGGGYTEAFF | TGTGCCAGTACCCAAGGGAGGGGAGGCGGTTACACTGAAGCTTTCTTT
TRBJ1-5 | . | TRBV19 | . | CASSPLTGLQNQPQHF | TGTGCCAGTAGTCCCCTTACGGGATTGCAGAATCAGCCCCAGCATTTT
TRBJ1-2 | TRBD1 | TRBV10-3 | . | CAIKRATGVWDYGYTF | TGTGCCATCAAACGCGCCACAGGGGTTTGGGACTATGGCTACACCTTC
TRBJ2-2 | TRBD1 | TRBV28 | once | CASSSPGTGVTGELFF | TGTGCCAGCAGTTCTCCCGGGACAGGGGTGACCGGGGAGCTGTTTTTT
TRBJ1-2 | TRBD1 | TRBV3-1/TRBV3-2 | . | CASSLGQGYGYTF | TGTGCCAGCAGCCTCGGACAGGGCTATGGCTACACCTTC
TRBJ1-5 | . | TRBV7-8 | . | CASSLAVRNQPQHF | TGTGCCAGCAGCTTAGCGGTGAGAAATCAGCCCCAGCATTTT
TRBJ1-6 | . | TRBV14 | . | CASSHLPTLDSPLHF | TGTGCCAGCAGCCACCTGCCTACCTTGGATTCACCCCTCCACTTT
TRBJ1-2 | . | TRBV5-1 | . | CASSLSLSNYGYTF | TGCGCCAGCAGCTTGAGCCTTTCTAACTATGGCTACACCTTC
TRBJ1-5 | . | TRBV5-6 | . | CASSPGGRNQPQHF | TGTGCCAGCAGCCCGGGGGGGAGAAATCAGCCCCAGCATTTT
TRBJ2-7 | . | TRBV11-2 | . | CASSLQGNEQYF | TGTGCCAGCAGCTTACAGGGGAACGAGCAGTACTTC
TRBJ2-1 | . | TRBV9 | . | CASSLTADSSYNEQFF | TGTGCCAGCAGCCTAACAGCGGATAGCTCCTACAATGAGCAGTTCTTC
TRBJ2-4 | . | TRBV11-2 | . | CASSLVLAGGSGIQYF | TGTGCCAGCAGCTTAGTTCTTGCAGGGGGGAGTGGCATTCAGTACTTC
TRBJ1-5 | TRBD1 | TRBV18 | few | CASSHRQGNNQPQHF | TGTGCCAGCTCCCATCGACAGGGTAACAATCAGCCCCAGCATTTT
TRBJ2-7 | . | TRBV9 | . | CASSVDHYEQYF | TGTGCCAGCAGCGTAGATCACTACGAGCAGTACTTC
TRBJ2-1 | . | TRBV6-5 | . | CASGVPQSYNEQFF | TGTGCCAGCGGAGTACCCCAGTCCTACAATGAGCAGTTCTTC
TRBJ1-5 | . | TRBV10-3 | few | CAIRAGISQPQHF | TGTGCCATCAGGGCAGGGATATCCCAGCCCCAGCATTTT
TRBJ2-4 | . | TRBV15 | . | CATSSPANIQYF | TGTGCCACCAGCAGCCCTGCGAACATTCAGTACTTC
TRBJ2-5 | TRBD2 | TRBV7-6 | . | CASSLMASGFGGETQYF | TGTGCCAGCAGCTTAATGGCTAGCGGGTTTGGTGGGGAGACCCAGTACTTC
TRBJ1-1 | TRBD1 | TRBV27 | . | CASRGRQGARGEAFF | TGTGCCAGCAGAGGTAGACAGGGGGCTAGAGGTGAAGCTTTCTTT
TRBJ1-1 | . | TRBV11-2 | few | CASSLLAEAFF | TGTGCCAGCAGCTTACTCGCTGAAGCTTTCTTT